These T cell receptor beta chains were read from a single sample in a study of lymphopenia after photon versus proton radiotherapy. TCRdb's table, derived via immunoSEQ multiplex PCR, lists solely in-frame clones and lacks some. The sample lists 20,000 to 30,000 clones, 75% to 90% occurring once. The sequences come from peripheral blood, collected from a patient treated with photon-based radiotherapy. The receptors stem from a man aged 25 to 45 with gastric cancer. CDR3s include the opening cysteine and the closing phenylalanine or tryptophan.

J: TRBJ2-3
V: TRBV6-4
CDR3: CASSDSGTSGGADTQYF

J: TRBJ2-5
V: TRBV12-5
CDR3: CASAPLGVRETQYF

J: TRBJ2-7
V: TRBV6-6
CDR3: CASSGTDLQAYEQYF

J: TRBJ2-7
V: TRBV18
CDR3: CASSPLSGYEQYF

J: TRBJ1-1
V: TRBV9
CDR3: CASAVTVNTEAFF

J: TRBJ2-1
V: TRBV2
CDR3: CASSEQGREQFF

J: TRBJ2-7
V: TRBV5-3
CDR3: CAPRARGFNYEQYF

J: TRBJ1-5
V: TRBV11-2
CDR3: CASSLGREYNQPQHF

J: TRBJ1-6
V: TRBV5-5
CDR3: CASSFDTNNSPLHF

J: TRBJ1-3
V: TRBV7-3
CDR3: CASSLGPPSSGNTIYF

J: TRBJ1-2
V: TRBV27
CDR3: CASSFREVWGGYGYTF

J: TRBJ2-1
V: TRBV6-1
CDR3: CASRVGLASYNEQFF

J: TRBJ1-2
V: TRBV28
CDR3: CASGTGDYGYTF

J: TRBJ2-2
V: TRBV9
CDR3: CASSAWRENSGELFF

J: TRBJ2-1
V: TRBV5-1
CDR3: CASSLNNEQFF

J: TRBJ2-7
V: TRBV13
CDR3: CASSVDRDSYEQYF

J: TRBJ2-4
V: TRBV7-2
CDR3: CASSPWVLGRDIQYF

J: TRBJ2-5
V: TRBV25-1
CDR3: CASSEYEGTETQYF

J: TRBJ2-7
V: TRBV20-1
CDR3: CSARVSYEQYF

J: TRBJ1-1
V: TRBV12-5
CDR3: CASGSNPFRRQQNTEAFF